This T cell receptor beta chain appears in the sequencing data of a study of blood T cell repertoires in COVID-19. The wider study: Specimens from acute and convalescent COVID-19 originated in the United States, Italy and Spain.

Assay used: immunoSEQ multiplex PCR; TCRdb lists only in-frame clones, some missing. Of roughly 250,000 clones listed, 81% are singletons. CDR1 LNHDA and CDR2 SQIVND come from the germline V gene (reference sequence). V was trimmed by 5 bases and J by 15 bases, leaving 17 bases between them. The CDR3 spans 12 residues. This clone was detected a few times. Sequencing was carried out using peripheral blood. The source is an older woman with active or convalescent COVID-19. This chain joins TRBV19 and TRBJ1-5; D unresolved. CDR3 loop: CASSQRQEPPHF. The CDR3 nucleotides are TGTGCCAGTAGTCAACGACAAGAGCCTCCGCATTTT. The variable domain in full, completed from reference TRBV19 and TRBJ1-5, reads DGGITQSPKYLFRKEGQNVTLSCEQNLNHDAMYWYRQDPGQGLRLIYYSQIVNDFQKGDIAEGYSVSREKKESFPLTVTSAQKNPTAFYLCASSQRQEPPHFGDGTRLSIL.